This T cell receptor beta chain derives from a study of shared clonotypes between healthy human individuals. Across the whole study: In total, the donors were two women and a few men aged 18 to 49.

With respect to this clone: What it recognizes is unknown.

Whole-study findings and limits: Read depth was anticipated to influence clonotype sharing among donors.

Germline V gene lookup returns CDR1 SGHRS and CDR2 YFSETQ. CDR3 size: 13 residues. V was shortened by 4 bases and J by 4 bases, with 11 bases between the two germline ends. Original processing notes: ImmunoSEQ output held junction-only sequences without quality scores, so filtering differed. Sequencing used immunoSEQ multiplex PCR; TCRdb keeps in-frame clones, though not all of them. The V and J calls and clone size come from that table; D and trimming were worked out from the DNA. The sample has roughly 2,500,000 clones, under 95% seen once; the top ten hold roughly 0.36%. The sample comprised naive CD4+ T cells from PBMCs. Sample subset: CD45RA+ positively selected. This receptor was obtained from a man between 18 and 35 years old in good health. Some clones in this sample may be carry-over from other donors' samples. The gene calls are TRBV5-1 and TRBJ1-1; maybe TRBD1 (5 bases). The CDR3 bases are TGCGCCAGCAGCCAAGAGGGGTTCACTGAAGCTTTCTTT. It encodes CASSQEGFTEAFF.